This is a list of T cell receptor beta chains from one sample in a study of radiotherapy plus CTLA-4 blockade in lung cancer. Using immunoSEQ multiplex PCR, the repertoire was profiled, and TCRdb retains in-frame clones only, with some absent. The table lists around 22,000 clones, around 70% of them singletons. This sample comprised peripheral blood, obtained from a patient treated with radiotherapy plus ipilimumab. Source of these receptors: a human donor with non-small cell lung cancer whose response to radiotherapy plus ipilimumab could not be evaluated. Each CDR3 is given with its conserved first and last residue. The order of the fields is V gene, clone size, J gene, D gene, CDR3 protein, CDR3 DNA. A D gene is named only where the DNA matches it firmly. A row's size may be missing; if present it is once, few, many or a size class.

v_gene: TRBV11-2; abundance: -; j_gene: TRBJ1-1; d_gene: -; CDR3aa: CASSSQGPNTEAFF; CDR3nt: TGTGCCAGCAGCTCTCAGGGCCCGAACACTGAAGCTTTCTTT
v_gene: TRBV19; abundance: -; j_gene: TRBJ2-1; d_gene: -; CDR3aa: CASSIDKKARNEQFF; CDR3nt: TGTGCCAGTAGTATAGATAAAAAAGCGAGGAATGAGCAGTTCTTC
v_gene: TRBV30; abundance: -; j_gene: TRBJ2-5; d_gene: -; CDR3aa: CAWISGETQYF; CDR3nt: TGTGCCTGGATTTCAGGGGAGACCCAGTACTTC
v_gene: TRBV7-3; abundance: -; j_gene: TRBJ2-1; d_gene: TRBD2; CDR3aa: CASSRRTSGANNEQFF; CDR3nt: TGTGCCAGCAGCCGACGGACTAGCGGGGCAAACAATGAGCAGTTCTTC
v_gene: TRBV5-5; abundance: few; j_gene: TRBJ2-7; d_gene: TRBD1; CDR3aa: CASSQEAGTGGNEQYF; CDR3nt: TGCGCCAGCAGCCAAGAAGCCGGGACAGGGGGAAACGAGCAGTACTTC
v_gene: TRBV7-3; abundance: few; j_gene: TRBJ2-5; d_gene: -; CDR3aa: CASSPTGVETQYF; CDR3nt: TGTGCCAGCAGCCCTACGGGAGTGGAGACCCAGTACTTC
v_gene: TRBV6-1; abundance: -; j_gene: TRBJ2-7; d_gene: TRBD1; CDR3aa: CASLDRDPPYEQYF; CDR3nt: TGTGCCAGCCTCGACAGGGACCCTCCCTACGAGCAGTACTTC
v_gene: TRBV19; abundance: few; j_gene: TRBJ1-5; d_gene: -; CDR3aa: CASMVRDNNQPQHF; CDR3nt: TGTGCCAGTATGGTCCGGGACAACAATCAGCCCCAGCATTTT
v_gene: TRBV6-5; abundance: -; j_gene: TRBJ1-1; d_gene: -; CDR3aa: CASSYSRGQRNTEAFF; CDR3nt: TGTGCCAGCAGTTACTCGCGTGGACAGCGGAACACTGAAGCTTTCTTT
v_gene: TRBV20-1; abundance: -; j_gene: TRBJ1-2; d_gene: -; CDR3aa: CSARDRGGYTF; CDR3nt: TGCAGTGCTAGAGATCGGGGGGGCTACACCTTC
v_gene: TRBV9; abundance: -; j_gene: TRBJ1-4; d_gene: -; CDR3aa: CASSAGTNNEKLFF; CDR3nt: TGTGCCAGCAGCGCTGGGACAAATAATGAAAAACTGTTTTTT
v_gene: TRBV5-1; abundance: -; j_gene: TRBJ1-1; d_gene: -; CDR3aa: CASSLWGDSEAFF; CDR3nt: TGCGCCAGCAGCTTGTGGGGGGATTCGGAAGCTTTCTTT
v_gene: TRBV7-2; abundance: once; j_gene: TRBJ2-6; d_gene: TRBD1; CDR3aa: CAWGQGNAGANVLTF; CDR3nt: TGTGCATGGGGACAGGGGAATGCTGGGGCCAACGTCCTGACTTTC
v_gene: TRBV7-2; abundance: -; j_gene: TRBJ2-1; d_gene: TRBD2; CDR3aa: CASSLEASGSWNEQFF; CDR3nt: TGTGCCAGCAGCTTAGAGGCTAGCGGGAGTTGGAATGAGCAGTTCTTC
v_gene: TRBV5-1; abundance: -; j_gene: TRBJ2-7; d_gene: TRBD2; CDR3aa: CASSLAGTSDPYEQYF; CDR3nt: TGCGCCAGCAGCTTGGCCGGGACTAGCGATCCCTACGAGCAGTACTTC
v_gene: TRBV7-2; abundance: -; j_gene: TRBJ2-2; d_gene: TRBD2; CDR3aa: CASGPPSGANTGELFF; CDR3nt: TGTGCCAGCGGGCCCCCAAGCGGGGCAAACACCGGGGAGCTGTTTTTT
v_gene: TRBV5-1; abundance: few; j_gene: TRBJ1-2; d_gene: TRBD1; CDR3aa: CASSTGDRGTYGYTF; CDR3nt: TGCGCCAGCAGCACGGGGGACAGGGGGACCTATGGCTACACCTTC
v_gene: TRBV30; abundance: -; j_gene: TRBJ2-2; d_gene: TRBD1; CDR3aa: CAWSPRGHRNTGELFF; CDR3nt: TGTGCCTGGAGTCCCAGGGGGCATCGGAACACCGGGGAGCTGTTTTTT
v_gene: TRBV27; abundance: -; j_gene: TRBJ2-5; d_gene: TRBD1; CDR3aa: CASSRDRGETQYF; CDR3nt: TGTGCCAGCAGCCGGGACAGGGGGGAGACCCAGTACTTC
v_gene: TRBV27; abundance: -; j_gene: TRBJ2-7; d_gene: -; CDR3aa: CASSLSPGYEQYF; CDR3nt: TGTGCCAGCAGTTTATCCCCGGGCTACGAGCAGTACTTC
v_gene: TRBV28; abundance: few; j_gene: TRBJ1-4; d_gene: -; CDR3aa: CASSLGGATNEKLFF; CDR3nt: TGTGCCAGCAGTTTAGGAGGGGCAACTAATGAAAAACTGTTTTTT
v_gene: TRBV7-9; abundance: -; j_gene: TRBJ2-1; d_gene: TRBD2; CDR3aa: CASTSLEFWGGDEQFF; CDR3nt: TGTGCCAGCACCAGCTTAGAATTCTGGGGAGGGGATGAGCAGTTCTTC
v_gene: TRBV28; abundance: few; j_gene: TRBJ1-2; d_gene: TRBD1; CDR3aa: CASSLEGQAFRGYTF; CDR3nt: TGTGCCAGCAGCCTCGAGGGACAGGCCTTTCGGGGCTACACCTTC
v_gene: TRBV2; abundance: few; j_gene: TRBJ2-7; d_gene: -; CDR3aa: CASTGVEYEQYF; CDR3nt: TGTGCCAGCACGGGGGTGGAGTACGAGCAGTACTTC
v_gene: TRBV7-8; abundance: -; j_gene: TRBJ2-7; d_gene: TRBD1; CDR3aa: CASSHRDRAYEQYF; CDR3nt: TGTGCCAGCAGCCACCGGGACAGGGCCTACGAGCAGTACTTC
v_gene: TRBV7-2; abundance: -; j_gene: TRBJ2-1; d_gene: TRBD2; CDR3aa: CASSLASSGGGYNEQFF; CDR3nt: TGTGCCAGCAGCTTAGCTTCTAGCGGCGGTGGGTACAATGAGCAGTTCTTC
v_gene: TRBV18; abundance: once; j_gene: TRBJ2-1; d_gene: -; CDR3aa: CASSNQTDNEQFF; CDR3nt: TGTGCCAGCTCTAACCAGACTGACAATGAGCAGTTCTTC
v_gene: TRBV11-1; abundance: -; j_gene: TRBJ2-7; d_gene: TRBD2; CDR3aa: CASSFGLASEQYF; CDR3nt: TGTGCCAGCAGCTTTGGACTAGCATCCGAGCAGTACTTC
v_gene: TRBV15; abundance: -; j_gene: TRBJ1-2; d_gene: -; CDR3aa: CATSRAQGHGYTF; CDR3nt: TGTGCCACCAGCAGGGCACAGGGCCATGGCTACACCTTC
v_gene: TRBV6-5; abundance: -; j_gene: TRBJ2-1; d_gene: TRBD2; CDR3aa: CASRRGLVNEQFF; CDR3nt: TGTGCCAGCAGACGTGGACTAGTCAATGAGCAGTTCTTC
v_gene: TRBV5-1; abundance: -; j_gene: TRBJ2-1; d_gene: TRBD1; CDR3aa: CASSLEGQSSYNEQFF; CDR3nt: TGCGCCAGCAGCTTGGAGGGACAGAGCTCCTACAATGAGCAGTTCTTC
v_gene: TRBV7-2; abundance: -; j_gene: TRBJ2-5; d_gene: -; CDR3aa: CASSPRGGGETQYF; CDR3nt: TGTGCCAGCAGTCCAAGGGGTGGCGGAGAGACCCAGTACTTC
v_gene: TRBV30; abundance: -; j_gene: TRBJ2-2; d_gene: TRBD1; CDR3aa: CAFRPGQGYSTGELFF; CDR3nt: TGTGCCTTTAGACCGGGACAGGGTTATTCCACCGGGGAGCTGTTTTTT
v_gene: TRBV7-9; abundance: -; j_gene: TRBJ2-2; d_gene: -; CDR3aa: CASSLPTNSPNTGELFF; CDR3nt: TGTGCCAGCAGCTTACCGACAAACAGCCCGAACACCGGGGAGCTGTTTTTT
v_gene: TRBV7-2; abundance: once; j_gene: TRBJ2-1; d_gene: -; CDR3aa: CASSYRSGNEQFF; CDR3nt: TGTGCCAGCAGCTATAGATCCGGGAATGAGCAGTTCTTC
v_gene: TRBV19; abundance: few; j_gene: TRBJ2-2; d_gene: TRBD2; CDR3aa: CASRLTGGLGGELFF; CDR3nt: TGTGCCAGTAGATTAACGGGAGGGCTTGGCGGGGAGCTGTTTTTT
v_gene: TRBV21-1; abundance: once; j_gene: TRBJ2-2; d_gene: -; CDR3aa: CASSKLGTGLAGGPGELFF; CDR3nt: TGTGCCAGCAGCAAATTGGGGACCGGACTAGCGGGAGGTCCCGGGGAGCTGTTTTTT
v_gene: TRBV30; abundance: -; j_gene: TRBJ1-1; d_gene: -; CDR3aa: CAWSLTRGIAFF; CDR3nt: TGTGCCTGGAGTCTTACGCGGGGGATAGCTTTCTTT
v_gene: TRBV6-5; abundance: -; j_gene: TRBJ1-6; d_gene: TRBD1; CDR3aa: CASSTQGAWNSPLHF; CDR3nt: TGTGCCAGCAGCACTCAGGGGGCATGGAATTCACCCCTCCACTTT
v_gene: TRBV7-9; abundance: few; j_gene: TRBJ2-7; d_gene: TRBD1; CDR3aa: CASSQEAGTGGNEQYF; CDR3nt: TGCGCCAGCAGCCAAGAAGCCGGGACAGGGGGAAACGAGCAGTACTTC
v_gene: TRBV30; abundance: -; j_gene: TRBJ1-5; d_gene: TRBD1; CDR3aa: CAWSVQGNQPQHF; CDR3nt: TGTGCCTGGAGTGTACAGGGGAACCAGCCCCAGCATTTT
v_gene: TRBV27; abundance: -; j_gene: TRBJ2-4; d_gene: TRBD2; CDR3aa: CASSPSGRGTIFKNIQYF; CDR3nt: TGTGCCAGCAGTCCCTCGGGGCGGGGGACTATATTCAAAAACATTCAGTACTTC
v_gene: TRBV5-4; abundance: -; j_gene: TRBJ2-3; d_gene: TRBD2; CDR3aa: CASSGRLAGGSTDTQYF; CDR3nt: TGTGCCAGCAGCGGACGATTAGCGGGAGGTAGCACAGATACGCAGTATTTT
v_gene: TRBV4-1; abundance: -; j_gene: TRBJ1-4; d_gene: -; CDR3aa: CASSQWTATNEKLFF; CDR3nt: TGCGCCAGCAGCCAATGGACAGCAACTAATGAAAAACTGTTTTTT
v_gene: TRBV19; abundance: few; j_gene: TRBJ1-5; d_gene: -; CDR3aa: CASRGGQYNQPQHF; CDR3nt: TGTGCCAGTAGAGGAGGGCAGTACAATCAGCCCCAGCATTTT
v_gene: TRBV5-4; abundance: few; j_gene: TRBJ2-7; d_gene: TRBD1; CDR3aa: CASSPRTGSTYEQYF; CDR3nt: TGTGCCAGCAGCCCCAGGACAGGCTCAACCTACGAGCAGTACTTC
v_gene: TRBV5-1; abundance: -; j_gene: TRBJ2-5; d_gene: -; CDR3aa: CASSEQQETQYF; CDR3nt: TGCGCCAGCAGCGAACAACAAGAGACCCAGTACTTC
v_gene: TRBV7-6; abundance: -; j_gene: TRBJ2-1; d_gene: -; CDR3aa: CASSSFGILASEQFF; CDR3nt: TGTGCCAGCAGCTCCTTCGGGATTTTGGCCAGTGAGCAGTTCTTC
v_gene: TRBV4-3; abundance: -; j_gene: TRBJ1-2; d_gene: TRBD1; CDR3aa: CASSQALAGGYGYTF; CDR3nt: TGCGCCAGCAGCCAAGCTCTGGCAGGGGGCTATGGCTACACCTTC
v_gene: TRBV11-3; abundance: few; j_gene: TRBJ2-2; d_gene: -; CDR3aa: CASSQNSYTGELFF; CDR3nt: TGTGCCAGCAGCCAAAACAGTTACACCGGGGAGCTGTTTTTT
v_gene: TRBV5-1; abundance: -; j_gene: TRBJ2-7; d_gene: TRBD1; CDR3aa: CASSFETGHEQYF; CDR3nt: TGCGCCAGCAGCTTCGAGACAGGGCACGAGCAGTACTTC
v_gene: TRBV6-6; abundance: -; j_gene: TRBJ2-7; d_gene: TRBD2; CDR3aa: CASSSTTSGRPSEQYF; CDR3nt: TGTGCCAGCAGCTCCACGACTAGCGGGAGACCTAGCGAGCAGTACTTC
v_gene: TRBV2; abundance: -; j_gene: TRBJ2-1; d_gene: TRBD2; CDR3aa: CASIPVPGTRPSEQFF; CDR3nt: TGTGCCAGCATACCCGTCCCCGGGACTAGACCGAGTGAGCAGTTCTTC
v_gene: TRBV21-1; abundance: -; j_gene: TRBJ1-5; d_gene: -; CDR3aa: CASSKERCGGSVEIQPQHF; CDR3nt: TGTGCCAGCAGCAAAGAGCGGTGTGGGGGCTCGGTTGAGATTCAGCCCCAGCATTTT
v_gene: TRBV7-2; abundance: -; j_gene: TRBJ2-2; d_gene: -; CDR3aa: CASSHGINTGELFF; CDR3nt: TGTGCCAGCAGCCACGGGATCAACACCGGGGAGCTGTTTTTT